One T cell receptor beta chain is described in this entry. There are a few counts of this clonotype. The antigen it recognizes is unknown. Base qualities are not provided; no much larger clone lies one nucleotide away. The data originate from a study of patients and donors after allogeneic stem cell transplantation (dated by TCRdb to 2018 to 2020). A distance of 15 bases separates the germline ends of V and J, which lose 4 bases and 8 bases respectively. The germline V gene yields SNHLY for CDR1 and FYNNEI for CDR2. Measured from the cysteine to the phenylalanine, the CDR3 is 14 residues long. Here the CDR3 DNA is all that survives: 42 bases in frame from base 1. Library creation used RT-PCR. Sequencing used a NextSeq 550. The public reads were reanalyzed by TCRdb: fastp trimming at Q25, MiXCR alignment, in-frame beta chains only. Under each unique CDR3 protein, matching rows form one entry showing the most common genes and DNA. Counted in this sample were about a million distinct CDR3 sequences; approximately 19% of them appeared once. 5% to 6.5% of the sample belongs to the ten largest clones.

Sequencing was performed on blood, either unsorted or a sorted T cell fraction (not recorded which). The receptor's source is a human donor who was either an allogeneic HSCT recipient or a stem cell or donor lymphocyte infusion donor (not recorded which). It is not recorded whose cells these are; they may come from a transplant donor. The rearrangement combines TRBV2 with TRBJ2-1; the D gene is tentatively TRBD1 or TRBD2, each matching 6 bases. Here is the DNA: TGTGCCAGCAGTGCGGAGGGGGGCCGGGATGAGCAGTTCTTC. The resulting protein is CASSAEGGRDEQFF.